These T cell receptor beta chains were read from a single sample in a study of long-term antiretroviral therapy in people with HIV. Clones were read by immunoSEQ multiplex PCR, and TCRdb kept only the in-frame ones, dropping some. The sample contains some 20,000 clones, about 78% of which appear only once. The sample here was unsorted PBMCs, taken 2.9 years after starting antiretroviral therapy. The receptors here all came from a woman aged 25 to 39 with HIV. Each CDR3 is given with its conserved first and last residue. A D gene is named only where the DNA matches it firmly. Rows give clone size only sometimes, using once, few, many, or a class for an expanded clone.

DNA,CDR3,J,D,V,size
TGTGCCAGCAGCTTCCGACAAGAGACCCAGTACTTC,CASSFRQETQYF,TRBJ2-5,-,TRBV7-9,once
TGTGCCAGTAGTCTCGAGGGGACTAGAGGTTTCGGGCGCGCAGATACGCAGTATTTT,CASSLEGTRGFGRADTQYF,TRBJ2-3,TRBD2,TRBV19,once
TGTGCCAGCAGCTTGGAAGGGGCTTCGGGCACTGAAGCTTTCTTT,CASSLEGASGTEAFF,TRBJ1-1,-,TRBV5-4,-
TGTGCCAGCAGCTCCGACAGAATTAATTCACCCCTCCACTTT,CASSSDRINSPLHF,TRBJ1-6,-,TRBV5-6,-
TGCGCCAGCAGCCCAAGACAGGTTAATAATGAAAAACTGTTTTTT,CASSPRQVNNEKLFF,TRBJ1-4,-,TRBV5-1,-
TGTGCCAGCAGTTCTCACAGGGGAACTGCGAGGACTGAAGCTTTCTTT,CASSSHRGTARTEAFF,TRBJ1-1,TRBD1,TRBV27,-
TGTGCCAGCAGTCTGACCCTGAACACTGAAGCTTTCTTT,CASSLTLNTEAFF,TRBJ1-1,-,TRBV28,-
TGTGCCATCAGTGACAGGGGGGAGGGCTACACCTTC,CAISDRGEGYTF,TRBJ1-2,TRBD1,TRBV6-5,-
TGCGCCAGCAGCTCATGGGCGGGGGCCCCGAACACCGGGGAGCTGTTTTTT,CASSSWAGAPNTGELFF,TRBJ2-2,-,TRBV4-1,-
TGTGCCAGCAGATTATCAGGGGGGTATAACTATGGCTACACCTTC,CASRLSGGYNYGYTF,TRBJ1-2,TRBD1,TRBV6-5,few
TGTGCCAGCAGCTTGGACAGCCTGTATAATTCACCCCTCCACTTT,CASSLDSLYNSPLHF,TRBJ1-6,-,TRBV7-3,-
TGTGCCAGTAGGTTATGGGACAGGGACACTGAAGCTTTCTTT,CASRLWDRDTEAFF,TRBJ1-1,TRBD1,TRBV19,-
TGTGCCAGCAGCAAGGACAAGAACACTGAAGCTTTCTTT,CASSKDKNTEAFF,TRBJ1-1,-,TRBV2,-
TGTGCCAGCACCTTGATAGGGGGAACCCCCTACGAGCAGTACTTC,CASTLIGGTPYEQYF,TRBJ2-7,-,TRBV28,-
TGTGCCAGCAGCTTGCGACAGGCGATTGAGTACACCTTC,CASSLRQAIEYTF,TRBJ1-2,-,TRBV5-5,-
TGTGCCATCAGTGAGGGACAGGGGGCAACTGAAGCTTTCTTT,CAISEGQGATEAFF,TRBJ1-1,TRBD1,TRBV10-3,-